The rows below give T cell receptor beta chains drawn from one sample of a study of regulatory T cells in long-lasting Graves disease. In TCRdb, the multiplex PCR reads were re-called with MiXCR into one record per CDR3 protein. The sample records around 420,000 distinct CDR3 sequences, 15% to 19% being singletons. Specimen: peripheral blood mononuclear cells (PBMCs), collected at new diagnosis, from a patient treated with antithyroid drugs. The receptors originated from a female donor with Graves disease. CDR3s include the opening cysteine and the closing phenylalanine or tryptophan. The order of the fields is J gene, V gene, CDR3 protein.

j_gene: TRBJ1-1; v_gene: TRBV19; CDR3aa: CASTRQNTEAFF
j_gene: TRBJ2-7; v_gene: TRBV28; CDR3aa: CASSLSTGTRYEQYF
j_gene: TRBJ1-1; v_gene: TRBV5-1; CDR3aa: CASSLEWGGTEAFF
j_gene: TRBJ1-2; v_gene: TRBV28; CDR3aa: CASSYPTDGNYGYTF
j_gene: TRBJ1-4; v_gene: TRBV30; CDR3aa: CAWGTGTTNEKLFF
j_gene: TRBJ2-5; v_gene: TRBV6-1; CDR3aa: CASRTSGGAAETQYF
j_gene: TRBJ1-2; v_gene: TRBV2; CDR3aa: CASGPDRDNYGYTF
j_gene: TRBJ2-5; v_gene: TRBV6-1; CDR3aa: CASIPQGGETQYF
j_gene: TRBJ1-2; v_gene: TRBV6-1; CDR3aa: CASSAMTGVRNGYTF
j_gene: TRBJ2-7; v_gene: TRBV6-2/TRBV6-3; CDR3aa: CASAPGGQYEQYF
j_gene: TRBJ2-7; v_gene: TRBV12-3/TRBV12-4; CDR3aa: CASSLWGVKEQYF
j_gene: TRBJ2-2; v_gene: TRBV4-3; CDR3aa: CASSQDYAVLVGGTGELFF
j_gene: TRBJ1-5; v_gene: TRBV7-7; CDR3aa: CASRQPMDRETYSNQPQHF
j_gene: TRBJ1-2; v_gene: TRBV29-1; CDR3aa: CSVGSQNYGYTF
j_gene: TRBJ1-5; v_gene: TRBV19; CDR3aa: CASSVQVECNQPQHF
j_gene: TRBJ2-1; v_gene: TRBV2; CDR3aa: CASSESVAGGYFFNDEQFF
j_gene: TRBJ2-5; v_gene: TRBV5-4; CDR3aa: CASSWGQGDGETQYF
j_gene: TRBJ2-7; v_gene: TRBV6-4; CDR3aa: CASRPRDRLSYEQYF
j_gene: TRBJ2-1; v_gene: TRBV24-1; CDR3aa: CATIGGPNNEQFF
j_gene: TRBJ2-1; v_gene: TRBV7-9; CDR3aa: CASSLVLLDNEQFF
j_gene: TRBJ2-3; v_gene: TRBV2; CDR3aa: CASSMEDTQYF
j_gene: TRBJ2-7; v_gene: TRBV6-2/TRBV6-3; CDR3aa: CASSERGVSSYEQYF
j_gene: TRBJ2-7; v_gene: TRBV29-1; CDR3aa: CSVAESSYEQYF
j_gene: TRBJ2-1; v_gene: TRBV12-3/TRBV12-4; CDR3aa: CASSLRVGYEQFF
j_gene: TRBJ2-2; v_gene: TRBV7-2; CDR3aa: CASSILRRASGRAEGTGELFF
j_gene: TRBJ2-2; v_gene: TRBV7-7; CDR3aa: CASSFNGGDTGELFF
j_gene: TRBJ2-1; v_gene: TRBV28; CDR3aa: CASSGGTGGNEQFF
j_gene: TRBJ1-3; v_gene: TRBV9; CDR3aa: CASSPDWTNSGNTIYF
j_gene: TRBJ2-5; v_gene: TRBV29-1; CDR3aa: CSVLSGGEETQYF
j_gene: TRBJ1-3; v_gene: TRBV3-1; CDR3aa: CASSLMGNTIYF
j_gene: TRBJ2-2; v_gene: TRBV9; CDR3aa: CASSVGLIGNTGELFF
j_gene: TRBJ2-7; v_gene: TRBV10-3; CDR3aa: CAIRPGQGLAGGIDEQYF
j_gene: TRBJ2-5; v_gene: TRBV30; CDR3aa: CAWTKGLAGRQETQYF
j_gene: TRBJ1-1; v_gene: TRBV24-1; CDR3aa: CATRSWANTEAFF
j_gene: TRBJ1-1; v_gene: TRBV9; CDR3aa: CASSPRVIDTEAFF
j_gene: TRBJ1-3; v_gene: TRBV6-5; CDR3aa: CASSYMRAGNTIYF
j_gene: TRBJ2-5; v_gene: TRBV6-1; CDR3aa: CASSARVHRRQETQYF
j_gene: TRBJ2-1; v_gene: TRBV14; CDR3aa: CASSQETGYYNEQFF
j_gene: TRBJ2-5; v_gene: TRBV29-1; CDR3aa: CSVDRGSGWQETQYF
j_gene: TRBJ2-2; v_gene: TRBV4-2; CDR3aa: CASSQDLSSGGVTGELFF
j_gene: TRBJ1-5; v_gene: TRBV20-1; CDR3aa: CSAPLPDREYSNQPQHF
j_gene: TRBJ2-7; v_gene: TRBV3-1; CDR3aa: CASSPRTSGAGEQYF
j_gene: TRBJ1-2; v_gene: TRBV30; CDR3aa: CAWSQPGTFPNYGYTF
j_gene: TRBJ2-2; v_gene: TRBV4-2; CDR3aa: CASSQLDWSNTGELFF
j_gene: TRBJ2-3; v_gene: TRBV12-3/TRBV12-4; CDR3aa: CASSQTGTTGSPSTDTQYF